Below, one T cell receptor beta chain is given with its context. The antigen is unknown. These data are taken from a study of T cell responses to AZD1222 COVID-19 vaccine. Study details: Some second doses came at about 4 weeks and others at about 12 weeks; these were pooled.

Broader study findings: Donors were largely white British and mainly female; clonal diversity was possibly underestimated. Every sample of the repertoires postdated the peak T cell response. Seropositive status at baseline applied to only five or six AZD1222 recipients.

The repertoire was sequenced with immunoSEQ multiplex PCR; TCRdb's copy has only in-frame clones and lacks some. The sample comprises fewer than 250,000 clones, 85% to 95% of which are singletons, and 1% to 1.5% rests with the top ten. V was clipped by 4 bases and J by 6 bases; unmatched bases: 6. This CDR3 spans 15 amino acids. Germline values: CDR1 MNHEY, CDR2 SMNVEV (reference sequence). This material consisted of peripheral blood, taken on day 0 of AZD1222 vaccination. The clonotype was recovered from an adult in good health. The rearrangement uses TRBV27 and TRBJ1-5; the match to TRBD1 covers 10 bases. The CDR3 protein is CASSSAGTGVQPQHF. The CDR3 bases are TGTGCCAGCAGTTCCGCCGGGACAGGGGTTCAGCCCCAGCATTTT.